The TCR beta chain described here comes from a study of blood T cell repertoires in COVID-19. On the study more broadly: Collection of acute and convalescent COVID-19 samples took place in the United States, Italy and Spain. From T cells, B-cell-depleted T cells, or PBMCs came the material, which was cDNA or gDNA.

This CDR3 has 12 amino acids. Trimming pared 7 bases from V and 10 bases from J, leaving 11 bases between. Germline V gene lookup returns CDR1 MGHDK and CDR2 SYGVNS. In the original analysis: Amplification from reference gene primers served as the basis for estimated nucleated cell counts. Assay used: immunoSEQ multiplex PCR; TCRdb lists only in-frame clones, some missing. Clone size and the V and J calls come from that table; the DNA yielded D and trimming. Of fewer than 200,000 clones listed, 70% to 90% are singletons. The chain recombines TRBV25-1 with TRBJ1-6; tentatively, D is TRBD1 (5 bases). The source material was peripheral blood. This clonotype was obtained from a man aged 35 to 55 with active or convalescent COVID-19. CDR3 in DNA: TGTGCCAGCAACCAGGGAGGCTCACCCCTCCACTTT. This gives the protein CASNQGGSPLHF.